This record concerns one T cell receptor beta chain sequence. Its target antigen remains unknown. Base quality data are lacking; no much larger clone is found one base away. Clipping removes 5 bases from V and 0 bases from J, with 20 as the unmatched junction base count. Per the germline V gene, SGHVS is the CDR1 and FNYEAQ is the CDR2. CDR3 length: 20 amino acids, cysteine to phenylalanine. Here the CDR3 DNA is all that survives: 60 bases in frame from base 1. This specimen belongs to a study of Ad26.COV2.S vaccination and SARS-CoV-2 variants listed by TCRdb under 2021. A note on the overall study: Vaccine-arm donors came from COV1001, a multicentre, randomized, double-blind, placebo-controlled phase I-IIa trial of Ad26.COV2.S in healthy adults. Ad26.COV2.S was administered intramuscularly at a dose of 5x10^10 or 1x10^11 viral particles, either as one shot or as two shots given 56 days apart. TCRbeta repertoire sequencing was used to assess the specificity and breadth of SARS-CoV-2-reactive T cell receptors after Ad26.COV2.S vaccination. A total of around 32 samples were included in the TCR-sequenced set, comprising some 20 Ad26.COV2.S vaccine recipients, 5 placebo recipients and 8 SARS-CoV-2 convalescent individuals. Participants in the trial were split at random into five groups of five each, receiving low-dose or high-dose Ad26.COV2.S once or twice, or else placebo on both occasions. Investigators did not know the trial group allocation while performing experiments and assessing outcomes. Points the paper makes about the study in general: Compared with placebo recipients, Ad26.COV2.S recipients showed higher spike-specific TCR breadth (P = 0.0014). The study was not powered for comparison of responses between vaccine doses or regimens. Comparable non-spike TCR breadth was observed between vaccine and placebo recipients, consistent with only spike being contained in the vaccine. The authors noted that the TCR breadth and depth analyses may have underestimated total T cell responses. Substantial breadth of spike-specific CD8+ and CD4+ T cell responses was reported after vaccination.

The treatment or condition tag for this specimen amounts to: 15 to 20 received Ad26.COV2.S at low or high dose, single or two shots; several received placebo; per-sample allocation not given. For vaccine and placebo recipients, repertoires were sequenced using samples collected on day 63 after the first injection. Cohort 1b enrolled about two dozen adults aged 18-55 years at a single site in Boston, USA, between 29 July and 7 August 2020. Ad26.COV2.S consisted of a replication-incompetent adenovirus type 26 vector by which a prefusion-stabilized SARS-CoV-2 spike protein from the original Wuhan strain was expressed. The immunoSEQ Assay was used to sequence TCRbeta CDR3 regions. After extraction, genomic DNA underwent amplification by bias-controlled multiplex PCR, followed by high-throughput sequencing. The original methods were these. To quantify the absolute abundance of every unique TCRbeta CDR3 region, sequences were collapsed and filtered. T cell fraction was estimated by normalization of TCRbeta template counts to usable DNA, with usable DNA being measured through amplification of reference genes present in all nucleated cells. Repertoire TCRs were annotated as SARS-CoV-2-specific by exact matching of V gene, CDR3 amino acid sequence and J gene to a known reactive TCR set. The reference SARS-CoV-2 TCR set was derived from MIRA and filtered for enrichment in COVID-19-positive ImmuneCODE repertoires, a step that removed public or cross-reactive TCRs. Based on the MIRA antigens, annotated TCRs were further analysed at the level of specific ORF or position within ORF. Breadth was defined as the number of annotated unique rearrangements divided by the total number of unique productive rearrangements, and depth was defined as the summed frequency of the annotated unique rearrangements. Two-sided Wilcoxon rank-sum tests were applied when comparing TCR breadth between groups. In its TCRdb copy, this immuneACCESS table keeps in-frame sequences only and misses some clones. Where compared with another copy, unresolved V genes explain less than half of these, and the others have no known cause. V, J and clone size are those of that table, while D and trimming were read from the DNA. This sample gives hundreds of thousands of clones in total; nearly 90% of them show up just once. The ten largest clones represent 2% to 3% of the sample.

The sample was peripheral blood, taken in a trial of Ad26.COV2.S vaccine versus placebo. The receptor comes from a person aged 18-65 years who received the Ad26.COV2.S COVID-19 vaccine or a placebo. The chain was built from TRBV7-6 and TRBJ2-7, with 9 bases in between that match TRBD1. For the CDR3, the sequence is CASSAQPGQGHILSSYEQYF. The DNA is TGTGCCAGCAGCGCCCAACCGGGACAGGGCCACATCTTGAGCTCCTACGAGCAGTACTTC.